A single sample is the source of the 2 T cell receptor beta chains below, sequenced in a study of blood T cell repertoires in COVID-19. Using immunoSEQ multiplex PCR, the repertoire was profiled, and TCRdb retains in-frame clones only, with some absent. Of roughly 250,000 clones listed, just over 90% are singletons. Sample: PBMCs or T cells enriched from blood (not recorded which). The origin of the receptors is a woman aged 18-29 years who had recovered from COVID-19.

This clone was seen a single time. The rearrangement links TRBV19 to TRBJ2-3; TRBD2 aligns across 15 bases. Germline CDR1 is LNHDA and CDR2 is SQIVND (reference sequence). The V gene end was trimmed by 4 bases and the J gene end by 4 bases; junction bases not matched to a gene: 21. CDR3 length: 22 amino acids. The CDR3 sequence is CASSRNSPGLAGGPLPPDTQYF. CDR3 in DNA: TGTGCCAGTAGTAGAAACTCACCGGGACTAGCGGGAGGCCCGCTTCCACCAGATACGCAGTATTTT.

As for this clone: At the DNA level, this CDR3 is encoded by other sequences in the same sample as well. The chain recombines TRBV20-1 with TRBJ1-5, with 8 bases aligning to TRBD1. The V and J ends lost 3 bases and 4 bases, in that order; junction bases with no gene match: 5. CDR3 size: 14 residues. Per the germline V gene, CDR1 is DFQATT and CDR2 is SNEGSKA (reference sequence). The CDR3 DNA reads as TGCAGTGCTAGTGGCAGGGGGCGTAATCAGCCCCAGCATTTT. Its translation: CSASGRGRNQPQHF.